This TCR beta chain is from a study of T cell responses to AZD1222 COVID-19 vaccine (dated by TCRdb to the early 2020s). In terms of the full investigation: AZD1222 recipients whose second dose came at about 4 weeks and those whose second dose came at about 12 weeks were combined into one group, since spike-specific TCR depth and breadth did not differ between the two schedules. Trial participants were enrolled by age into subgroups of 18-55, 56-69 and 70-plus years, and 148, 28 and 57 TCR-sequenced participants, respectively, were included in these subgroups. A total of over 230 trial participants underwent TCR sequencing, of whom roughly 210 received two doses of AZD1222 and 26 received two doses of the MenACWY control vaccine.

The CDR3 regions of human TCRbeta chains were subjected to immunosequencing. The paper's processing steps were these. TCRs in the repertoires were matched against a reference library of SARS-CoV-2-specific TCRs that had been generated with the MIRA antigen-specificity platform. Breadth was defined as the fraction of unique TCRs that were SARS-CoV-2-associated, and depth was defined as the fraction of total T cells that were SARS-CoV-2-associated. Using the MIRA data, every spike-specific TCR was mapped to the spike region that the TCR reacted to and assigned to either a CD4 or a CD8 class. Log10-transformed breadth and depth values were compared by one-way ANOVA with Sidak's multiple comparisons tests. TCRdb obtained this table from immuneACCESS and retained in-frame rearrangements with V and J assigned. These tables miss some clones; where compared with another copy, unresolved V genes account for less than half of the shortfall, and the remainder is unexplained. The V and J calls and the clone size are those of that table, but D and trimming were determined from the DNA. This sample holds 120,000 to 150,000 clones; 90% to 95% were observed only once. The ten most abundant clones make up 1.1% to 1.5% of the sample.

Reading from cysteine to phenylalanine, the CDR3 counts 12 amino acids. The CDR3 DNA has 36 bases and is translated from base 1. Deletion took 0 bases off V and 5 bases off J, with a span of 3 bases between the germline ends. CDR1 SGHRS and CDR2 YFSETQ are derived from the germline V gene. The research as a whole found: The whole spike protein was spanned by vaccine-associated CD4 TCRs, and dominant responses were seen in regions 160-218 and 743-854. After two AZD1222 doses, spike-specific TCR breadth and depth were significantly higher than at day 0 and than in MenACWY recipients. Reportedly, almost half of the unique spike-specific TCRs recognized epitopes lying outside the regions that are mutated in the B.1.351 and B.1.1.7 variants. Conclusions about previously exposed vaccinees were limited because only five to seven AZD1222 recipients were SARS-CoV-2 seropositive at baseline. Most participants were white British and females outnumbered males, and the authors suggested that clonal diversity may have been underestimated. No day 14 peak-response samples were available, so repertoires were characterized only after the peak T cell response. In the small 56-69-year group, the increase in depth fell short of significance, most likely because of low power.

Concerning this clone: Its antigen is currently not known. No clone much larger than this one lies a single base away; base qualities are absent.

In the paper's terms, the time point label means: baseline before first vaccination. Vaccinee samples came from UK trials COV001 and COV002, including a single-blind randomized controlled phase 2/3 trial of AZD1222 (ChAdOx1 nCoV-19) in healthy adults. For TCRbeta chain sequencing, PBMC samples were collected from trial participants at day 0 and at day 28 after the second dose. The chain is encoded by TRBV5-1 joined to TRBJ2-1, with no confidently assigned D gene. This TCR derives from an adult in good health. The source material was peripheral blood, sampled on day 0 of AZD1222 vaccination. The nucleotides read TGCGCCAGCAGCTTGGGGAACAATGAGCAGTTCTTC. It is translated as CASSLGNNEQFF.